The T cell receptor beta chain under discussion was sequenced for a study of T cell changes during pregnancy in multiple sclerosis. The germline V gene has CDR1 SGHNT and CDR2 YENEEA. This CDR3 is 14 amino acids long. V was pared by 7 bases and J by 0 bases, with 10 bases between. TCRdb's table, derived via immunoSEQ multiplex PCR, lists solely in-frame clones and lacks some. The top ten hold 0.37% of the sample, which has about 52,000 clones, around 90% seen once. The origin of this receptor is a female donor with multiple sclerosis, enrolled in a pregnancy study. The chain recombines TRBV11-3 with TRBJ2-1, with D maybe TRBD1 (7 bases). The source material was CD4+ T cells from peripheral blood mononuclear cells, sampled before pregnancy. As DNA, the CDR3 is TGTGCCAGCAAGGAGGGGGCCTCCTACAATGAGCAGTTCTTC. It is translated as CASKEGASYNEQFF.